The 5 T cell receptor beta chains presented below share a single source sample, sequenced in a study of CD8 T cells in ankylosing spondylitis. TCRdb re-called the 5' RACE reads through MiXCR, storing one row per CDR3 protein. Counted here are 240,000 or so distinct CDR3 sequences, less than 10% occurring once; the ten biggest clones make up nearly 7%. Sequenced material: blood, either unsorted or a sorted T cell fraction (not recorded which). The receptor source for this set is a male donor with ankylosing spondylitis or in good health (not recorded which).

This sequence joins TRBV5-4 and TRBJ1-6, with 8 nucleotides matching TRBD1. Germline CDR1 SGHNT, CDR2 YYREEE (reference sequence). The CDR3 extends over 14 amino acids. The junction had 7 bases not matched to a gene; V was cut back by 4 bases and J by 10 bases. CDR3 protein: CASSQDRARSPLHF. The CDR3 DNA sequence: TGTGCCAGCAGCCAGGACAGGGCGAGATCACCCCTCCACTTT. Complete variable domain (other parts from reference TRBV5-4 and TRBJ1-6): ETGVTQSPTHLIKTRGQQVTLRCSSQSGHNTVSWYQQALGQGPQFIFQYYREEENGRGNFPPRFSGLQFPNYSSELNVNALELDDSALYLCASSQDRARSPLHFGNGTRLTVT.

This clonotype was counted at least ten times. This chain links TRBV29-1 with TRBJ1-1; no clear D. The V gene's germline CDR1 is SQVTM and CDR2 ANQGSEA. Trimming pared 7 bases from V and 6 bases from J, leaving 30 bases between. This CDR3 has 17 residues. CDR3 sequence (DNA): TGCAGCGCCGGTCTTAGGCCGGCGCCGGTAACACGCCCTGAAGCTTTCTTT. Its protein product is CSAGLRPAPVTRPEAFF. The full variable domain, its missing parts supplied by reference TRBV29-1 and TRBJ1-1, is SAVISQKPSRDICQRGTSLTIQCQVDSQVTMMFWYRQQPGQSLTLIATANQGSEATYESGFVIDKFPISRPNLTFSTLTVSNMSPEDSSIYLCSAGLRPAPVTRPEAFFGQGTRLTVV.

This clonotype was counted ten times or more. This CDR3 reads CASSYLGETTNEKLFF. CDR3 nucleotide sequence: TGTGCCAGCAGCTACCTCGGGGAAACAACTAATGAAAAACTGTTTTTT. The V call is TRBV11-3, the J call TRBJ1-4; D gene unclear. The CDR3 runs 16 residues. Trimming cost V 4 bases and J 0 bases, with 12 bases left between them. Germline assignment: CDR1 SGHNT and CDR2 YENEEA.

As for this clonotype: A much larger clonotype is one base distant, so this may be a read error. J is TRBJ2-1 and V is TRBV7-7, with D possibly matching TRBD2 (6 bases). From germline, CDR1 is SSHAT and CDR2 FNYEAQ (reference sequence). The CDR3 contains 13 residues. CDR3 nucleotides: TGTACTAGCAGCTTAAGCGGACCAAATGAGCAGTTCTTC. It codes for CTSSLSGPNEQFF.

This clonotype has a count of ten or more. This chain joins TRBV20-1 and TRBJ2-1; tentatively, D is TRBD1 (5 bases). The CDR3 is 13 residues long. The germline gives CDR1 DFQATT, CDR2 SNEGSKA (reference sequence). The V end lost 1 base, the J end lost 7 bases, and 11 bases lay between the germline ends. DNA for the CDR3: TGCAGTGCTAGAGGTCGGCAGGGAAATGAGCAGTTCTTC. It codes for CSARGRQGNEQFF.